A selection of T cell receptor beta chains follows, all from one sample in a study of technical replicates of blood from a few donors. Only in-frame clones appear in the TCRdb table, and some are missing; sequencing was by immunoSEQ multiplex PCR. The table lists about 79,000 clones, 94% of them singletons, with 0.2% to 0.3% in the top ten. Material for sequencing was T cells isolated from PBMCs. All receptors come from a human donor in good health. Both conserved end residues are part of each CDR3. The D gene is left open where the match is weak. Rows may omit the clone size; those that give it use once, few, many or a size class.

DNA: TGTGCCAGCAGTGATCTTAATCTGGGCCCCCAGCATTTT
CDR3: CASSDLNLGPQHF
V: TRBV25-1
size: -
J: TRBJ1-5
D: -

DNA: TGTGCCAGCAGTTTATCCTCCAGCTCCTACAATGAGCAGTTCTTC
CDR3: CASSLSSSSYNEQFF
V: TRBV27
size: once
J: TRBJ2-1
D: -

DNA: TGCGCCAGCAGCTTGGATCTTGGGACTGCACCCTACGAGCAGTACTTC
CDR3: CASSLDLGTAPYEQYF
V: TRBV5-1
size: -
J: TRBJ2-7
D: -

DNA: TGTGCCAGCAGCTTAATAGCGGGTGGAAGGGAGCAGTACTTC
CDR3: CASSLIAGGREQYF
V: TRBV7-6
size: -
J: TRBJ2-7
D: TRBD2

DNA: TGCGCCAGCAGCCGAGCGGGAGTAGGCTACGAGCAGTACTTC
CDR3: CASSRAGVGYEQYF
V: TRBV4-1
size: once
J: TRBJ2-7
D: TRBD2

DNA: TGTGCCAGCAGGGACTTTGGCGGGGAGCTGTTTTTT
CDR3: CASRDFGGELFF
V: TRBV6-5
size: -
J: TRBJ2-2
D: -

DNA: TGCGCCAGCAGCCGCGGGGACAGGGGACACGAGCAGTACTTC
CDR3: CASSRGDRGHEQYF
V: TRBV5-1
size: -
J: TRBJ2-7
D: TRBD1

DNA: TGTGCCAGCAGGCCCGGGGAATCGGACACCGGGGAGCTGTTTTTT
CDR3: CASRPGESDTGELFF
V: TRBV9
size: -
J: TRBJ2-2
D: -

DNA: TGTGCCAGCAGCGGACAGGGGGCCTGGGAGACCCAGTACTTC
CDR3: CASSGQGAWETQYF
V: TRBV9
size: -
J: TRBJ2-5
D: TRBD1

DNA: TGCAGCGTTGTCCGACTAGCGAGATCAGATACGCAGTATTTT
CDR3: CSVVRLARSDTQYF
V: TRBV29-1
size: -
J: TRBJ2-3
D: TRBD2

DNA: TGTGCCAGCTCACGAGACTGGAACACTGAAGCTTTCTTT
CDR3: CASSRDWNTEAFF
V: TRBV18
size: -
J: TRBJ1-1
D: -

DNA: TGTGCCAGCAGTCCGACCCGGGGGGGACAGGATACGCAGTATTTT
CDR3: CASSPTRGGQDTQYF
V: TRBV6-5
size: -
J: TRBJ2-3
D: -

DNA: TGCAGCGTTGAGTCTGGCAGCTGGGCGGGCTACACCTTC
CDR3: CSVESGSWAGYTF
V: TRBV29-1
size: -
J: TRBJ1-2
D: -

DNA: TGCGCCAGCAGCTTGTACGGGCAAGAGACCCAGTACTTC
CDR3: CASSLYGQETQYF
V: TRBV5-1
size: -
J: TRBJ2-5
D: -

DNA: TGTGCCACCAGTCCCGACAGGAGCAATCAGCCCCAGCATTTT
CDR3: CATSPDRSNQPQHF
V: TRBV15
size: -
J: TRBJ1-5
D: -

DNA: TGTGCCAGCAGCATGGACAGAGGGGTCGCCGATGGCTACACCTTC
CDR3: CASSMDRGVADGYTF
V: TRBV28
size: once
J: TRBJ1-2
D: -

DNA: TGTGCCAGCAATCGAGATCGCCTTGAAGCTTTCTTT
CDR3: CASNRDRLEAFF
V: TRBV2
size: -
J: TRBJ1-1
D: -

DNA: TGTGCCAGCTCACCCGGACAGGGTCGGGATCAGCCCCAGCATTTT
CDR3: CASSPGQGRDQPQHF
V: TRBV18
size: -
J: TRBJ1-5
D: TRBD1

DNA: TGTGCCAGCAGTTACTCGACGGGTTTGGCTAGCGAGCAGTACTTC
CDR3: CASSYSTGLASEQYF
V: TRBV6-5
size: -
J: TRBJ2-7
D: -

DNA: TGTGCCAGTAGTATTCGGGACAGGGGTGCGGTCGGGGAGCTGTTTTTT
CDR3: CASSIRDRGAVGELFF
V: TRBV19
size: -
J: TRBJ2-2
D: TRBD1

DNA: TGTGCCAGTCAACAGGGTCAGCCCCAGCATTTT
CDR3: CASQQGQPQHF
V: TRBV27
size: once
J: TRBJ1-5
D: -

DNA: TGTGCCAGCTCACAACTAGCGGGAGGCACCGGGGAGCTGTTTTTT
CDR3: CASSQLAGGTGELFF
V: TRBV18
size: -
J: TRBJ2-2
D: TRBD2

DNA: TGTGCCAGCTCACCCGACTCCCGAACAGATACGCAGTATTTT
CDR3: CASSPDSRTDTQYF
V: TRBV18
size: -
J: TRBJ2-3
D: -

DNA: TGTGCCAGCAGCCCCCGCGAGCGGGGGGTTCACAATGAGCAGTTCTTC
CDR3: CASSPRERGVHNEQFF
V: TRBV9
size: -
J: TRBJ2-1
D: TRBD2

DNA: TGTGCCACCCACGCTCCCGGACTAGCGGACAATGAGCAGTTCTTC
CDR3: CATHAPGLADNEQFF
V: TRBV19
size: -
J: TRBJ2-1
D: TRBD2

DNA: TGTGCCAGCAGCGATAGTGGGGGGTCCTACAATGAGCAGTTCTTC
CDR3: CASSDSGGSYNEQFF
V: TRBV5-6
size: -
J: TRBJ2-1
D: -

DNA: TGTGCCAGCAGTGGGACAAACCTCAACACCGGGGAGCTGTTTTTT
CDR3: CASSGTNLNTGELFF
V: TRBV28
size: -
J: TRBJ2-2
D: -

DNA: TGTGCCAGCAGCCCCCAACTAGCGGGGGGCTACGAGCAGTACTTC
CDR3: CASSPQLAGGYEQYF
V: TRBV7-2
size: -
J: TRBJ2-7
D: TRBD2

DNA: TGTGCCAGCAGTTCCCCCCGGGTGCAGTACTTC
CDR3: CASSSPRVQYF
V: TRBV28
size: -
J: TRBJ2-7
D: -

DNA: TGTGCCAGCAGCTCCCCCCGGACAGGAAATCGCGTCCTGACTTTC
CDR3: CASSSPRTGNRVLTF
V: TRBV5-6
size: -
J: TRBJ2-6
D: TRBD1

DNA: TGTGCCAGCAGGCCCCGGGGGGAAGAGACCCAGTACTTC
CDR3: CASRPRGEETQYF
V: TRBV6-1
size: -
J: TRBJ2-5
D: TRBD2

DNA: TGTGCCAGCAGCTGGTACGGACAGTTCTTTTATGGCTACACCTTC
CDR3: CASSWYGQFFYGYTF
V: TRBV5-6
size: -
J: TRBJ1-2
D: -

DNA: TGTGCCAGCAGTGAACCGGGACAGGGGGGCTACACCTTC
CDR3: CASSEPGQGGYTF
V: TRBV6-1
size: -
J: TRBJ1-2
D: TRBD1

DNA: TGTGCCAGCAGCACCCTTTCGGGACAGGGTATGTGGAACACTGAAGCTTTCTTT
CDR3: CASSTLSGQGMWNTEAFF
V: TRBV5-6
size: -
J: TRBJ1-1
D: TRBD1

DNA: TGTGCCAGCAGCATCACACTAGCGCCCTACGAGCAGTACTTC
CDR3: CASSITLAPYEQYF
V: TRBV13
size: -
J: TRBJ2-7
D: TRBD2

DNA: TGTGCCAGCAGCCCGATGGGGACTTCGAACACTGAAGCTTTCTTT
CDR3: CASSPMGTSNTEAFF
V: TRBV14
size: -
J: TRBJ1-1
D: -

DNA: TGTGCCAGCAGCCAAGAATTCAGGGTTTTCACTGAAGCTTTCTTT
CDR3: CASSQEFRVFTEAFF
V: TRBV4-2
size: once
J: TRBJ1-1
D: -

DNA: TGTGCCAGCGCGGGGGCGCTTGAAACAGATACGCAGTATTTT
CDR3: CASAGALETDTQYF
V: TRBV2
size: -
J: TRBJ2-3
D: -

DNA: TGTGCCAGCACCCACGGAGCCAGTGCCTCCGGGGAGCTGTTTTTT
CDR3: CASTHGASASGELFF
V: TRBV28
size: -
J: TRBJ2-2
D: -

DNA: TGTGCCAGCTCACCACTGGACACGACTAGCGGAAATGAGCAGTTCTTC
CDR3: CASSPLDTTSGNEQFF
V: TRBV18
size: -
J: TRBJ2-1
D: TRBD2

DNA: TGTGCCAGCAGTCCCACTATGTACCCAGGGGAAATTTTCTATGGCTACACCTTC
CDR3: CASSPTMYPGEIFYGYTF
V: TRBV28
size: -
J: TRBJ1-2
D: -

DNA: TGTGCCAGCAGGGACAGGGGCCTAAATGAGCAGTTCTTC
CDR3: CASRDRGLNEQFF
V: TRBV14
size: -
J: TRBJ2-1
D: TRBD1

DNA: TGCAGCGTTGAGACGGGAGGGAACTACGAGCAGTACTTC
CDR3: CSVETGGNYEQYF
V: TRBV29-1
size: -
J: TRBJ2-7
D: TRBD2

DNA: TGCGCCAGCAGCTTGGTACGGGTTATGGATACGCAGTATTTT
CDR3: CASSLVRVMDTQYF
V: TRBV5-1
size: -
J: TRBJ2-3
D: -

DNA: TGTGCCAGCGCCGAGGGTAGCCTGACAGGGGCCGGCTACACCTTC
CDR3: CASAEGSLTGAGYTF
V: TRBV5-4
size: -
J: TRBJ1-2
D: TRBD1

DNA: TGCGCCAGCAGCTTGGATGGGACTAGCGGGGTTAATGAGCAGTTCTTC
CDR3: CASSLDGTSGVNEQFF
V: TRBV5-1
size: -
J: TRBJ2-1
D: TRBD2

DNA: TGCGCCAGCACCCGTCGGACAGGGAATCAAGAGACCCAGTACTTC
CDR3: CASTRRTGNQETQYF
V: TRBV5-1
size: once
J: TRBJ2-5
D: TRBD1

DNA: TGTGCCAGCAGCGGACGACAGGGGCCCTCTGGGGCCAACGTCCTGACTTTC
CDR3: CASSGRQGPSGANVLTF
V: TRBV9
size: -
J: TRBJ2-6
D: TRBD1

DNA: TGTGCCAGCACCACAAGGAGGGCTGGCTCTGGGGCCAACGTCCTGACTTTC
CDR3: CASTTRRAGSGANVLTF
V: TRBV7-9
size: -
J: TRBJ2-6
D: -

DNA: TGTGCCAGCAGCCCCCTTCAGGGCCAAGAGACCCAGTACTTC
CDR3: CASSPLQGQETQYF
V: TRBV11-2
size: once
J: TRBJ2-5
D: -

DNA: TGTGCCAGCAGTACTTCTGTGGAAGCTTTCTTT
CDR3: CASSTSVEAFF
V: TRBV7-9
size: -
J: TRBJ1-1
D: -

DNA: TGTGCCAGTAGTATCCTGGACGACAGACACAATGAGCAGTTCTTC
CDR3: CASSILDDRHNEQFF
V: TRBV19
size: -
J: TRBJ2-1
D: -

DNA: TGTGCCAGTAGTGCACTCAGGAGGAATAGCAATCAGCCCCAGCATTTT
CDR3: CASSALRRNSNQPQHF
V: TRBV19
size: -
J: TRBJ1-5
D: -

DNA: TGCGCCAGCAGCCTCGAGGGGACAGGGCGCGAGCAGTACTTC
CDR3: CASSLEGTGREQYF
V: TRBV4-1
size: -
J: TRBJ2-7
D: TRBD1

DNA: TGTGCCAGCCGGATGGGGGACAGCTACACCTTC
CDR3: CASRMGDSYTF
V: TRBV7-9
size: -
J: TRBJ1-2
D: -

DNA: TGTGCCAGCAGCCGAAGTTTGGGAGCTGGAACCGCCGGGGAGCTGTTTTTT
CDR3: CASSRSLGAGTAGELFF
V: TRBV7-6
size: -
J: TRBJ2-2
D: -

DNA: TGTGCCAGCAGTGAGTACCGGGACAGGGGGCTGTTTTTT
CDR3: CASSEYRDRGLFF
V: TRBV6-1
size: -
J: TRBJ1-4
D: TRBD1

DNA: TGTGCCAGGGAGACGGAGGACTTGAATGAGCAGTTCTTC
CDR3: CARETEDLNEQFF
V: TRBV21-1
size: -
J: TRBJ2-1
D: -

DNA: TGTGCCAGCAGCTCGTACAGGATGAGCACAGATACGCAGTATTTT
CDR3: CASSSYRMSTDTQYF
V: TRBV5-6
size: -
J: TRBJ2-3
D: -